Listed here are 12 T cell receptor beta chains from one sample, sequenced in a study of CD8 T cells in ankylosing spondylitis. In TCRdb, the 5' RACE reads were re-called with MiXCR into one record per CDR3 protein. The sample gives 6,000 to 7,500 distinct CDR3 sequences, approximately 3% of which show up once; 37% is in the top ten. The sequenced material came from blood, either unsorted or a sorted T cell fraction (not recorded which). These receptors were obtained from a female donor with ankylosing spondylitis or in good health (not recorded which).

Only a few counts were recorded for this clonotype. Being one base from a much bigger clone, this may be a read error. CDR3 in DNA: TGTGCCCGCAGCGACGGACAGGAACAAGAGACCCAGTACTTC. Translation: CARSDGQEQETQYF. The chain links TRBV9 to TRBJ2-5, with TRBD1 identical over 7 bases. The germline V gene encodes CDR1 SGDLS and CDR2 YYNGEE. CDR3 size: 14 residues.

This clonotype is labeled as medium-sized (0.01 to 0.1%). The chain uses TRBV9 and TRBJ2-1; 13 bases are a match to TRBD2. Germline values: CDR1 SGDLS, CDR2 YYNGEE. CDR3 length: 17 residues. The junction had 11 bases not matched to a gene; V was cut back by 4 bases and J by 7 bases. Written as DNA, the CDR3 is TGTGCCAGCAGCAAACCGAGAGGGGGACTAGCGGGGAATGAGCAGTTCTTC. Its translation is CASSKPRGGLAGNEQFF.

This clonotype was found many times. V gene TRBV9 combines with J gene TRBJ1-1; a possible D gene is TRBD1 (5 bases). The germline V gene encodes CDR1 SGDLS and CDR2 YYNGEE. The ends were cut back, 0 bases at V and 0 bases at J, with 12 bases in the middle. CDR3 size: 16 residues. The CDR3 reads CASSVGVRGMNTEAFF. Written as DNA, the CDR3 is TGTGCCAGCAGCGTAGGGGTAAGGGGTATGAACACTGAAGCTTTCTTT.

This clonotype was seen ten or more times. The genes are TRBV9 and TRBJ2-7; 7 bases are a match to TRBD1. From germline, CDR1 is SGDLS and CDR2 YYNGEE. The ends lost 5 bases at V and 0 bases at J; junction bases unmatched: 2. This CDR3 region has 13 residues. In nucleotides, the CDR3 is TGTGCCAGCAGAGGGGACAGCTCCTACGAGCAGTACTTC. Residues: CASRGDSSYEQYF.

In its sample, this clonotype was seen many times. The J gene is TRBJ2-6, the V gene TRBV9; the D gene is possibly TRBD2 (5 bases). V was shortened by 1 base and J by 4 bases, with 15 bases between the two germline ends. From germline, CDR1 is SGDLS and CDR2 YYNGEE. The CDR3 has 17 residues. CDR3 bases: TGTGCCAGCAGCGTAAGTGCTAGCCTTTGGGGGGCCAACGTCCTGACTTTC. This codes for CASSVSASLWGANVLTF.

By share of the sample, this clonotype is medium-sized. This chain links TRBV9 with TRBJ2-7; weak D call: TRBD2 (5 bases). The germline gives CDR1 SGDLS, CDR2 YYNGEE. Trimming shortened V by 4 bases and J by 0 bases, and 8 bases separated the two germline ends. CDR3 length: 13 residues. The CDR3 sequence: CASSRGSSYEQYF. The DNA for the CDR3 is TGTGCCAGCAGCCGAGGGAGCTCCTACGAGCAGTACTTC.

Many counts were recorded for this clonotype. This chain joins TRBV9 and TRBJ2-1; D is possibly TRBD2 (5 bases). This CDR3 is built from 13 residues. Trimming removed 0 bases from V and 6 bases from J, with 7 bases in between. Germline CDR1 is SGDLS and CDR2 is YYNGEE. This chain's CDR3 is CASSVDGLNEQFF. The CDR3 bases are TGTGCCAGCAGCGTAGACGGACTCAATGAGCAGTTCTTC.

This clonotype has ten or more counts. The rearrangement joins TRBV9 to TRBJ2-2, with D possibly TRBD1 on 5 matching bases. The CDR3 covers 17 residues. The germline CDR1 and CDR2 sequences are SGDLS and YYNGEE. V was trimmed by 3 bases and J by 3 bases, leaving 18 bases between them. The CDR3 region has the DNA TGTGCCAGCAGCGAACGGTGGGCAGGGTATGACACCGGGGAGCTGTTTTTT. This codes for CASSERWAGYDTGELFF.

In its sample, this clonotype is medium-sized. The chain is built from TRBV9 and TRBJ2-1; TRBD2 might be the D (6 bases). There are 18 residues in the CDR3. V lost 0 bases, J lost 2 bases, and 18 bases lay in between. Germline-derived CDR1 and CDR2 are SGDLS and YYNGEE. For the CDR3, the DNA is TGTGCCAGCAGCGTAGGTGGTCCGGTGATAGCGGCCTACAATGAGCAGTTCTTC. Translated, it gives CASSVGGPVIAAYNEQFF.

Ten or more counts support this clonotype. The chain couples TRBV9 to TRBJ1-1; D is possibly TRBD1 (5 bases). This CDR3 has 14 amino acids. The ends were cut back, 6 bases at V and 2 bases at J, with 14 bases in the middle. CDR1 is SGDLS and CDR2 is YYNGEE in the germline V gene. Written as DNA, the CDR3 is TGTGCCAGCAAAAGAGGGGACCAAAACACTGAAGCTTTCTTT. It specifies CASKRGDQNTEAFF. Full variable domain (outside the CDR3, taken from reference TRBV9 and TRBJ1-1): DSGVTQTPKHLITATGQRVTLRCSPRSGDLSVYWYQQSLDQGLQFLIQYYNGEERAKGNILERFSAQQFPDLHSELNLSSLELGDSALYFCASKRGDQNTEAFFGQGTRLTVV.

This clonotype was counted many times. The chain combines TRBV9 with TRBJ1-2; the D gene is possibly TRBD1 (5 bases). In germline, CDR1 is SGDLS, CDR2 YYNGEE. The CDR3 contains 13 residues. The V end lost 2 bases, the J end lost 5 bases, and 10 bases lay between the germline ends. CDR3 sequence reads: CASSVGTEYGYTF. CDR3 coding DNA: TGTGCCAGCAGCGTCGGGACTGAGTATGGCTACACCTTC.

This clonotype was recorded at least ten times. The rearrangement joins TRBV9 to TRBJ2-7; tentatively, D is TRBD2 (5 bases). Germline V gene data show CDR1 as SGDLS and CDR2 as YYNGEE. V was clipped by 3 bases and J by 0 bases, with 7 bases between them. The CDR3 has 13 amino acids. The DNA of the CDR3 is TGTGCCAGCAGCGGACTAAGCTCCTACGAGCAGTACTTC. It yields the protein CASSGLSSYEQYF.